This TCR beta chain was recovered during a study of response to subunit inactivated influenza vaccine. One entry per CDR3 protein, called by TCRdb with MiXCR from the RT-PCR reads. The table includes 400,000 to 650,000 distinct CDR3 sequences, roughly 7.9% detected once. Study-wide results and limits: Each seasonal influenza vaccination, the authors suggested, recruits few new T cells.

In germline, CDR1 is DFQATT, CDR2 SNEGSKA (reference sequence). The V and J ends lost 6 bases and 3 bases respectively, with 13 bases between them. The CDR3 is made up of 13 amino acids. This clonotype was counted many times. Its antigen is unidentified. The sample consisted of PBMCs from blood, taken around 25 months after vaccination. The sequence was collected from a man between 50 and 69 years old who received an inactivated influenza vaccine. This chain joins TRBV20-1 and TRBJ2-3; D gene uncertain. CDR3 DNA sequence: TGCAGTGCCCAGTCGCAAAATACAGATACGCAGTATTTT. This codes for CSAQSQNTDTQYF.